The T cell receptor (beta chain) under discussion was sequenced for a study of blood T cell repertoires in COVID-19. About the study: The United States, Italy and Spain were the sources of the acute and convalescent COVID-19 samples.

Only in-frame clones appear in the TCRdb table, and some are missing; sequencing was by immunoSEQ multiplex PCR. The sample contains 150,000 to 200,000 clones, about 82% of which appear only once. Trimming removed 5 bases from V and 5 bases from J; junction bases left unmatched: 4. CDR1 SGHVS and CDR2 FQNEAQ come from the germline V gene. The length of the CDR3 is 13 residues. The source material was peripheral blood. The V and J genes are TRBV7-8 and TRBJ2-5; 8 bases are a match to TRBD2. The TCR was taken from a woman aged 30 to 39 with acute or convalescent COVID-19. DNA of the CDR3: TGTGCCAGCAGCCGCGGGGGGAAGGAGACCCAGTACTTC. Protein sequence: CASSRGGKETQYF.